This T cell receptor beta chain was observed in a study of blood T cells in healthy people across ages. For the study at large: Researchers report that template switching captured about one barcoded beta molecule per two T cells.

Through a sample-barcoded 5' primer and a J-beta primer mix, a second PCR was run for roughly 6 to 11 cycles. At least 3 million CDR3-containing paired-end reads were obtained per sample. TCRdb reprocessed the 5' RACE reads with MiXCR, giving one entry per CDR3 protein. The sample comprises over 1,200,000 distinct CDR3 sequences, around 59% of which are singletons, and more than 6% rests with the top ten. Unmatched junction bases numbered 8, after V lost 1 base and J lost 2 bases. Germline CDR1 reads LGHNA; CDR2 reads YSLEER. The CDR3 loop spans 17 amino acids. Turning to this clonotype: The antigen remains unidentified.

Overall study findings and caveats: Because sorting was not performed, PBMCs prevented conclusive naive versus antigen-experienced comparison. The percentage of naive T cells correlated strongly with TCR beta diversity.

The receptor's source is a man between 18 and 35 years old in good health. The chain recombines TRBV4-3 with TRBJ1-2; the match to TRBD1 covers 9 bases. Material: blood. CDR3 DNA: TGCGCCAGCAGCCAAGGGTTGGTACAGGGGGCCAACTATGGCTACACCTTC. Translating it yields CASSQGLVQGANYGYTF.